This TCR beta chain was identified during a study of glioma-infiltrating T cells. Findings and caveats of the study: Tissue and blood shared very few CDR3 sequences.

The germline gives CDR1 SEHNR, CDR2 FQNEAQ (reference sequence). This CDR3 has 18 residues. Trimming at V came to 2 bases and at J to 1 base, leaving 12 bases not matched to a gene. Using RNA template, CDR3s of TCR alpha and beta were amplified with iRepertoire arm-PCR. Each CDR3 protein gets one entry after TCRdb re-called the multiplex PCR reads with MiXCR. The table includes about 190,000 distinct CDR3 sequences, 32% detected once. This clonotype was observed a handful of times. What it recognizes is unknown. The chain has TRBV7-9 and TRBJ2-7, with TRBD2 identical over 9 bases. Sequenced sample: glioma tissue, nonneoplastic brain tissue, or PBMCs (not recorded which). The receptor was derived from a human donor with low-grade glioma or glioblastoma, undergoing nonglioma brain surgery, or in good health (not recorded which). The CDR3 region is CASSLRLQLSGSSYEQYF. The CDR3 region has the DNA TGTGCCAGCAGCTTACGACTCCAACTTAGCGGGAGTTCCTACGAGCAGTACTTC.